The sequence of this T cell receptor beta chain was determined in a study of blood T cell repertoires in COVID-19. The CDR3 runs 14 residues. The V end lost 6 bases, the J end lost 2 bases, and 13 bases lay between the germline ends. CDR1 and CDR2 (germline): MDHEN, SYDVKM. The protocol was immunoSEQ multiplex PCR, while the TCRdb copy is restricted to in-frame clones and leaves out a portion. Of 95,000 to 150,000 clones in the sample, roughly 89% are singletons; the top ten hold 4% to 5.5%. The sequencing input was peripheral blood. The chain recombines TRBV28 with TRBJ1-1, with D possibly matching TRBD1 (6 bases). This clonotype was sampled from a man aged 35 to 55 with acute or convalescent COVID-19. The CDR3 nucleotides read TGTGCCAGCAGCCCCCCAGGGACAAACACTGAAGCTTTCTTT. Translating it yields CASSPPGTNTEAFF.